These 12 T cell receptor beta chains originate from one sample sequenced in a study of T cell repertoires in cytomegalovirus infection. MiXCR, applied by TCRdb to the reads, yields one record per CDR3 protein. Here the sample spans some 600,000 distinct CDR3 sequences, 20% to 25% being singletons. The sequencing sample was made of CD8+ T cells from PBMCs. The receptors originated from a human donor in good health (CMV status not recorded). Some clones in this sample may be carry-over from other donors' samples.

This chain connects TRBV27 to TRBJ2-1; 13 bases agree with TRBD2. The CDR3 is 24 residues long. V shed 7 bases and J 0 bases; nucleotides not matched to a gene: 27. Germline assignment: CDR1 MNHEY and CDR2 SMNVEV (reference sequence). CDR3 sequence (DNA): TGTGCCAGCAACAGCCTACCAGGACAGGGACCCGGGACTAGCGGGGCGAGCTCCTACAATGAGCAGTTCTTC. Encoded protein: CASNSLPGQGPGTSGASSYNEQFF.

Many counts were recorded for this clonotype. The rearrangement joins TRBV7-2 to TRBJ2-3, with a weak D call TRBD2 (7 bases). This CDR3 region has 15 residues. V lost 1 base to trimming and J lost 5 bases, with 13 bases between them. The germline V gene has CDR1 SGHTA and CDR2 FQGNSA. CDR3 residues: CASSLEGGAGDTQYF. For the CDR3, the DNA is TGTGCCAGCAGCTTAGAAGGGGGGGCCGGAGATACGCAGTATTTT.

This clonotype has a handful of counts. This sequence joins TRBV7-9 and TRBJ2-1, with D possibly TRBD2 on 6 matching bases. The CDR3 consists of 16 residues. Per germline, CDR1 SEHNR and CDR2 FQNEAQ (reference sequence). Between the trimmed V and J ends, which lost 5 bases and 0 bases, there was a span of 14 bases. This chain's CDR3 is CASSPGLASSYNEQFF. The DNA for the CDR3 is TGTGCCAGCAGCCCGGGACTTGCGAGCTCCTACAATGAGCAGTTCTTC.

V and J are TRBV5-6 and TRBJ1-1; no reliable D call. V lost 2 bases and J lost 5, with 7 bases in between. In germline, CDR1 is SGHDT, CDR2 YYEEEE. The CDR3 contains 12 residues. CDR3 in amino acids: CASSFADTEAFF. The DNA of the CDR3 is TGTGCCAGCAGCTTCGCCGATACTGAAGCTTTCTTT. Drawing the rest from reference TRBV5-6 and TRBJ1-1, the complete variable domain is DAGVTQSPTHLIKTRGQQVTLRCSPKSGHDTVSWYQQALGQGPQFIFQYYEEEERQRGNFPDRFSGHQFPNYSSELNVNALLLGDSALYLCASSFADTEAFFGQGTRLTVV.

This clonotype occurred a few times. The chain uses TRBV12-3 or TRBV12-4 and TRBJ2-1; the D gene is possibly TRBD2 (6 bases). The length of the CDR3 is 15 residues. The ends were cut back, 1 base at V and 6 bases at J, with 13 bases in the middle. The CDR3 region is CASSLGPGTPNEQFF. The CDR3 DNA follows: TGTGCCAGCAGTTTAGGGCCTGGGACTCCCAATGAGCAGTTCTTC.

This clonotype appeared a single time. The chain joins TRBV19 to TRBJ1-2; TRBD1 might be the D (5 bases). The CDR3 loop spans 13 amino acids. Germline V lookup: CDR1 LNHDA, CDR2 SQIVND (reference sequence). Trimming removed 10 bases from V and 4 bases from J, with 16 bases in between. The CDR3: CATHERGLYGYTF. CDR3 bases: TGTGCCACTCACGAGCGGGGACTCTATGGCTACACCTTC.

This clonotype was observed at least ten times. The chain combines TRBV7-6 with TRBJ2-1; TRBD2 agrees at 7 bases. The CDR3 length is 15 residues. The V gene end was trimmed by 2 bases and the J gene end by 6 bases; junction bases not matched to a gene: 7. Germline V CDR1 and CDR2: SGHVS, FNYEAQ. The CDR3 spells CASSLPGGHRNEQFF. The CDR3 coding sequence is TGTGCCAGCAGCTTACCGGGGGGTCATCGCAATGAGCAGTTCTTC.

This clonotype occurred a few times. The genes are TRBV18 and TRBJ2-7, with D unclear. With 0 bases removed from V and 2 bases from J, the gap between germline ends came to 5 bases. CDR1 is KGHSH and CDR2 is LQKENI in the germline V gene. This CDR3 is 13 amino acids long. The CDR3 bases are TGTGCCAGCTCACCACCTAACACCTACGAGCAGTACTTC. Translated: CASSPPNTYEQYF.

This clonotype has a count of ten or more. The chain has TRBV7-6 and TRBJ2-1; weak D call: TRBD2 (7 bases). The CDR3 totals 15 residues. Germline CDR1 reads SGHVS; CDR2 reads FNYEAQ. Trimming stripped 5 bases from V and 5 bases from J, with 16 bases between. The CDR3 reads CASSQWGGRDNEQFF. CDR3 bases: TGTGCCAGCAGCCAATGGGGGGGCCGCGACAATGAGCAGTTCTTC.

The chain is built from TRBV7-9 and TRBJ2-5; either TRBD1 or TRBD2 may fit D (5 bases each). Germline lookup yields CDR1 SEHNR and CDR2 FQNEAQ (reference sequence). The V end was cut by 6 bases, the J end by 5 bases, with 19 bases between. This CDR3 has 15 amino acids. CDR3 region: CASRGTGPNRETQYF. The CDR3 DNA sequence: TGTGCCAGCAGGGGGACGGGCCCGAACCGGGAGACCCAGTACTTC.

The chain carries TRBV7-6 and TRBJ2-3; D may be TRBD2 (6 bases). Per the germline V gene, CDR1 is SGHVS and CDR2 is FNYEAQ. The CDR3 loop spans 15 amino acids. V lost 5 bases, J lost 1 base, and 13 bases lay in between. For the CDR3, the DNA is TGTGCCAGCAGCCCCCTGGGGGGTGGCACAGATACGCAGTATTTT. As protein: CASSPLGGGTDTQYF.

The V and J genes are TRBV7-9 and TRBJ1-5, with no clear D. V lost 5 bases, J lost 4 bases, and 12 bases lay in between. CDR3 size: 14 residues. Germline V lookup: CDR1 SEHNR, CDR2 FQNEAQ (reference sequence). Written as DNA, the CDR3 is TGTGCCAGCAGCCCCGCAAATGGAAATCAGCCCCAGCATTTT. Amino acid sequence: CASSPANGNQPQHF.